Here is one TCR beta chain with its context. The antigen it binds to is not known. Per-base qualities were not stored, and no clone one base away is much larger. The CDR3, cysteine through phenylalanine, is 11 amino acids long. Only the CDR3 DNA is retained, 33 bases long and in frame from the first base. V is pared back by 5 bases and J by 12 bases, with 11 bases lying between the germline termini. The germline V gene encodes CDR1 MNHEY and CDR2 SVGAGI. The sample is drawn from a study of T cell responses to AZD1222 COVID-19 vaccine (dated by TCRdb to the early 2020s). Context from the whole study: AZD1222 recipients with second doses at about 4 weeks or about 12 weeks were pooled, because spike-specific TCR depth and breadth did not differ between schedules. Enrollment into the trials was organized by age into subgroups of 18-55, 56-69 and 70-plus years, and those subgroups contained approximately 160, 26 and 62 TCR-sequenced participants, respectively. TCR sequencing was performed for over 230 trial participants, of whom around 200 were given two doses of AZD1222 and around 25 were given two doses of MenACWY control vaccine. What the authors observed across the whole study: Conclusions about previously exposed vaccinees were limited because only a handful of AZD1222 recipients were SARS-CoV-2 seropositive at baseline. The 56-69-year group was small, and its depth increase did not reach significance, likely because of low power. Participants were mostly white British and included more females than males, and it was suggested by the authors that clonal diversity may have been underestimated. Reportedly, close to half of the unique spike-specific TCRs recognized epitopes lying outside the regions that are mutated in the B.1.351 and B.1.1.7 variants. Vaccine-associated CD4 TCRs spanned the whole spike protein, with dominant responses in regions 160-218 and 743-854. A significant rise in spike-specific TCR breadth and depth was observed after two AZD1222 doses relative to day 0 and relative to MenACWY recipients. Because no samples from the day 14 peak response were available, repertoires could be characterized only after the peak T cell response.

The CDR3 regions of human TCRbeta chains were subjected to immunosequencing. In the authors' own workflow: TCRs in the repertoires were compared against a reference library of SARS-CoV-2-specific TCRs that had been generated with the MIRA antigen-specificity platform. Breadth meant the fraction of unique TCRs that were SARS-CoV-2-associated, whereas depth meant the fraction of total T cells that were SARS-CoV-2-associated. Each spike-specific TCR was assigned to its reactive spike region and to a CD4 or CD8 class using the MIRA data. Log10-transformed breadth and depth values were compared by one-way ANOVA with Sidak's multiple comparisons tests. TCRdb took this table from immuneACCESS and kept in-frame rearrangements with V and J called. Such tables lack part of the clones; where checked against another copy, unresolved V genes explain under half of the gap, and the rest is unexplained. The V and J calls and the clone size are those of that table, but D and trimming were determined from the DNA. The sample table records over 110,000 clones; roughly nine tenths of these occur just once. The ten largest clones capture approximately 1.5% of the sample.

This specimen's time point label, per the study, means: baseline before first vaccination. Samples from vaccinated people were obtained from the UK trials COV001 and COV002, which included a single-blind randomized controlled phase 2/3 trial of AZD1222 (ChAdOx1 nCoV-19) in healthy adults. Trial participant PBMC samples were collected at day 0 and day 28 after the second dose for TCRbeta chain sequencing. The clonotype originates from an adult in good health. This sample comprised peripheral blood, obtained on day 0 of AZD1222 vaccination. The sequence links TRBV6-5 to TRBJ1-5; the D gene is possibly TRBD1, with 5 bases matching. The CDR3 region reads CASSQGTLQHF. The DNA reads TGTGCCAGCAGTCAGGGAACCCTCCAGCATTTT.